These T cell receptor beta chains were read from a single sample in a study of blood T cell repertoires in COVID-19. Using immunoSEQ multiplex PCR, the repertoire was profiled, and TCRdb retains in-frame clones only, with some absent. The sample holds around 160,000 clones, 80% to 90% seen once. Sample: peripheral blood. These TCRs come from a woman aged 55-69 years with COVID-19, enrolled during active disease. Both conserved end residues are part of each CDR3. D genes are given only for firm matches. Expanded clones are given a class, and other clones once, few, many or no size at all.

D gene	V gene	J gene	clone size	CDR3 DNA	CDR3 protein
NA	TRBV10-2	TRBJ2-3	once	TGCGCCAGCAGGGAAATAGAGGGTACGCAGTATTTT	CASREIEGTQYF
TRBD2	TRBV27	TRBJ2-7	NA	TGTGCCAGCAGGGGACGGGGGGGTCAAGAAGCCTACGAGCAGTACTTC	CASRGRGGQEAYEQYF
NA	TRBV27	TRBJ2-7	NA	TGTGCCAGCAGTTCCCTCTCCTACGAGCAGTACTTC	CASSSLSYEQYF
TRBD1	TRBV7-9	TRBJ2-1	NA	TGTGCCAGCAGGCCCACAGGGGTGGATGAGCAGTTCTTC	CASRPTGVDEQFF
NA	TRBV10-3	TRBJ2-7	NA	TGTGCCATCGGGGGCAAGGAGTTGGATGCGGAGTCCTACGAGCAGTACTTC	CAIGGKELDAESYEQYF
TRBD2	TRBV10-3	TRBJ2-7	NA	TGTGCCATCAGTGAGGGAGGACTAGCGGGACCCTCCTACGAGCAGTACTTC	CAISEGGLAGPSYEQYF
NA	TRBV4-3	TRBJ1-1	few	TGCGCCAGCAGCCAAGAGCATACCTTCGGGTCGACGGGGAACACTGAAGCTTTCTTT	CASSQEHTFGSTGNTEAFF
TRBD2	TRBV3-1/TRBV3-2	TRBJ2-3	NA	TGTGCCAGCAGCCCGCGGGGGGCGGAAACAGATACGCAGTATTTT	CASSPRGAETDTQYF
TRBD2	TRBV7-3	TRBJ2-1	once	TGTGCCAGCAGCACGAGCGGGGGATTGGACAATGAGCAGTTCTTC	CASSTSGGLDNEQFF
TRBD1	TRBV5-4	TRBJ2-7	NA	TGTGCCAGCAGCCTGGGGTGGGACAGGGGATCCTACGAGCAGTACTTC	CASSLGWDRGSYEQYF
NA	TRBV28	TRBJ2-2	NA	TGTGCCAGCAGCACCACGGTCGCCGGGGAGCTGTTTTTT	CASSTTVAGELFF
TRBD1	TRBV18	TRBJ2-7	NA	TGTGCCAGCTCACCGGCGGGACAGGGGGCTGACGAGCAGTACTTC	CASSPAGQGADEQYF
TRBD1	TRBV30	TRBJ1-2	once	TGTGCCTGGAGTGTACGGATCAGGGGGCGAGGTGGCTACACCTTC	CAWSVRIRGRGGYTF
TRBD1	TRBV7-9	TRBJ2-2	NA	TGTGCCAGCAGCTACCTATACCCGACAGGGGGCCACACCGGGGAGCTGTTTTTT	CASSYLYPTGGHTGELFF
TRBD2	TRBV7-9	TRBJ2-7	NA	TGTGCCAGCAGCTTAGGAGCGGGGGGCCTTAGCTCCTACGAGCAGTACTTC	CASSLGAGGLSSYEQYF